This entry is about one T cell receptor beta chain. What it binds is not known. The data belong to a study of CD8 T cells in Susac syndrome. Study-wide results and caveats: It was acknowledged in the study that the number of individuals who were included in its TCR sequencing and HLA analysis was relatively small.

V trimming: 0 bases; J trimming: 3 bases; junction bases outside the gene matches: 3. This CDR3 contains 15 residues. The germline CDR1 and CDR2 sequences are SGHRS and YFSETQ. FACS was used to enrich TEMRA cells, whereas the CD8+ and CD4+ T cells were obtained by negative isolation. RNA totalling roughly 0.45 to 1 ug underwent reverse transcription with random hexamers. The immunoSEQ assay covered 54 Vbeta and 13 Jbeta segments for CDR3. A single record per CDR3 protein comes from TCRdb applying MiXCR to the immunoSEQ multiplex PCR reads. This sample has more than 250,000 distinct CDR3 sequences, with roughly 94% found just once.

The J gene is TRBJ2-7, the V gene TRBV5-1, with 10 bases fitting TRBD2. The sequenced sample consisted of CD4+ T cells from PBMCs. The clonotype comes from a human donor with multiple sclerosis. CDR3 nucleotide sequence: TGCGCCAGCAGCTTGGGGACTAGCGGACTCTACGAGCAGTACTTC. Residues: CASSLGTSGLYEQYF.